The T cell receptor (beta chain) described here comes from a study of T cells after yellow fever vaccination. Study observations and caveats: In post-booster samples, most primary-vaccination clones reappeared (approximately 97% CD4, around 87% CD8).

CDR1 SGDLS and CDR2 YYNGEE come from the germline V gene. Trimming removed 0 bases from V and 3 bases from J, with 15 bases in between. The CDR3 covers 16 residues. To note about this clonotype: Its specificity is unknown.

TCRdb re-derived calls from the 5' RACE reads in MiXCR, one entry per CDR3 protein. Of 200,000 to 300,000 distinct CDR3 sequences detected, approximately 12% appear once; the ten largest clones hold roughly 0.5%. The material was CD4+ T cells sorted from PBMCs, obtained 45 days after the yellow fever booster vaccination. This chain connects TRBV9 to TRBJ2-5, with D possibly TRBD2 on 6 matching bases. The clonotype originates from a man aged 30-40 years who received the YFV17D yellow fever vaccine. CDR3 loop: CASSVAAGRREETQYF. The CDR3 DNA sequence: TGTGCCAGCAGCGTAGCTGCGGGAAGGAGGGAAGAGACCCAGTACTTC. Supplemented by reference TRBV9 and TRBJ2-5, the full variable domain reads DSGVTQTPKHLITATGQRVTLRCSPRSGDLSVYWYQQSLDQGLQFLIQYYNGEERAKGNILERFSAQQFPDLHSELNLSSLELGDSALYFCASSVAAGRREETQYFGPGTRLLVL.